This T cell receptor (beta chain) was captured in a study of cytomegalovirus exposure and HLA in healthy donors. On this clone itself: Its target is not known.

Healthy individuals who donated bone marrow served as the donors. Overall study results and limits: TCR beta chain V- and J-gene trimming was linked, in a later analysis, to a missense variant in DCLRE1C. Three CMV-associated chains proved CMV antigen-specific in vitro.

Researchers ran the PCR with 60 Vbeta and 13 Jbeta primers. The assay was immunoSEQ multiplex PCR, and TCRdb's table has in-frame clones only and misses some. The sample lists around 200,000 clones, over 70% occurring once. CDR1 and CDR2 (germline): SGHRS, YFSETQ. V was shortened by 4 bases and J by 6 bases, with 20 bases between the two germline ends. The CDR3 extends over 16 amino acids. The specimen was PBMCs. This chain links TRBV5-1 with TRBJ2-1; D is perhaps TRBD2 (5 bases). The TCR comes from a woman aged 25 to 39 in good health and CMV-seropositive. The chain's CDR3 is CASSPRVASSANEQFF. The CDR3 DNA sequence: TGCGCCAGCAGCCCGCGGGTGGCTAGCTCCGCCAATGAGCAGTTCTTC.